These 21 T cell receptor beta chains were all obtained from the same sample, sequenced in a study of T cell responses to AZD1222 COVID-19 vaccine. Only in-frame clones appear in the TCRdb table, and some are missing; sequencing was by immunoSEQ multiplex PCR. The table records over 85,000 clones, less than 95% of them present only once. The sequences come from peripheral blood, collected on day 0 of AZD1222 vaccination. The receptor set was obtained from an adult in good health.

V is TRBV28 and J is TRBJ2-2; D is undetermined. This CDR3 comprises 14 residues. V lost 4 bases, J lost 5 bases, and 11 bases lay in between. Germline-derived CDR1 and CDR2 are MDHEN and SYDVKM. CDR3 protein: CASSSPLGTGELFF. The CDR3, as DNA: TGTGCCAGCAGTTCCCCTTTGGGGACCGGGGAGCTGTTTTTT.

The chain joins TRBV19 to TRBJ2-2; 8 nucleotides match TRBD2. The V gene's germline CDR1 is LNHDA and CDR2 SQIVND (reference sequence). The V and J ends lost 8 bases and 5 bases, in that order; junction bases with no gene match: 10. The CDR3 covers 15 residues. The CDR3 is CASEPAGEWTGELFF. As DNA, the CDR3 is TGTGCCAGTGAACCAGCGGGGGAATGGACCGGGGAGCTGTTTTTT. Complete variable domain (other parts from reference TRBV19 and TRBJ2-2): DGGITQSPKYLFRKEGQNVTLSCEQNLNHDAMYWYRQDPGQGLRLIYYSQIVNDFQKGDIAEGYSVSREKKESFPLTVTSAQKNPTAFYLCASEPAGEWTGELFFGEGSRLTVL.

The CDR3 DNA reads TGCAGCGTTGAAGATGGGGGCCGGGCACAGGGCTACACCTTC. This gives the protein CSVEDGGRAQGYTF. J is TRBJ1-2 and V is TRBV29-1; D might be TRBD1 (6 bases). From germline, CDR1 is SQVTM and CDR2 ANQGSEA. The CDR3 is 14 amino acids. The germline V and J ends were trimmed by 0 bases and 8 bases, with 16 bases remaining between them. Together with reference TRBV29-1 and TRBJ1-2, the CDR3 gives the full variable domain: SAVISQKPSRDICQRGTSLTIQCQVDSQVTMMFWYRQQPGQSLTLIATANQGSEATYESGFVIDKFPISRPNLTFSTLTVSNMSPEDSSIYLCSVEDGGRAQGYTFGSGTRLTVV.

The CDR3 loop is CAWSVEERAFF. The DNA for the CDR3 is TGTGCCTGGAGTGTGGAGGAGCGAGCTTTCTTT. The rearrangement joins TRBV30 to TRBJ1-1; D gene ambiguous. There are 11 residues in the CDR3. V was pared by 0 bases and J by 10 bases, with 9 bases between. Germline V gene data show CDR1 as GTSNPN and CDR2 as SVGIG (reference sequence).

V usage is TRBV4-1 and J usage is TRBJ1-3; D is uncertain. Per germline, CDR1 MGHRA and CDR2 YSYEKL. The CDR3 loop spans 14 amino acids. V was shortened by 4 bases and J by 13 bases, with 20 bases between the two germline ends. CDR3 nucleotides: TGCGCCAGCAGCCTGGGGATGGACGCCCGACGGATATATTTT. Protein: CASSLGMDARRIYF.

V usage is TRBV5-4 and J usage is TRBJ2-7; TRBD2 aligns across 12 bases. Germline CDR1 and CDR2: SGHNT and YYREEE (reference sequence). The CDR3 has 16 residues. V trimming: 3 bases; J trimming: 4 bases; junction bases outside the gene matches: 8. This CDR3 reads CASSYRTSGEPYEQYF. DNA for the CDR3: TGTGCCAGCAGCTACCGGACTAGCGGGGAACCTTACGAGCAGTACTTC. Full variable domain (rest looked up from reference TRBV5-4 and TRBJ2-7): ETGVTQSPTHLIKTRGQQVTLRCSSQSGHNTVSWYQQALGQGPQFIFQYYREEENGRGNFPPRFSGLQFPNYSSELNVNALELDDSALYLCASSYRTSGEPYEQYFGPGTRLTVT.

The chain uses TRBV4-1 and TRBJ1-2, with D perhaps matching TRBD1 (5 bases). Germline values: CDR1 MGHRA, CDR2 YSYEKL. This CDR3 contains 13 residues. V was pared by 2 bases and J by 6 bases, with 10 bases between. The CDR3 region has the DNA TGCGCCAGCAGCCAACAGGGAAGCCATGGCTACACCTTC. Translated: CASSQQGSHGYTF.

The CDR3 nucleotides read TGTGCCACCAGTGTCGGCGGGACCGCAAATGAAAAACTGTTTTTT. The encoded protein is CATSVGGTANEKLFF. The chain recombines TRBV24-1 with TRBJ1-4, with D possibly TRBD1 on 5 matching bases. This CDR3 is 15 amino acids long. Per the germline V gene, CDR1 is KGHDR and CDR2 is SFDVKD. With 5 bases removed from V and 5 bases from J, the gap between germline ends came to 14 bases.

The chain is built from TRBV27 and TRBJ2-7; D possibly uses TRBD1 or TRBD2 (5 bases each). Trimming took 2 bases from V and 3 from J, leaving 8 bases between them. Germline V gene lookup returns CDR1 MNHEY and CDR2 SMNVEV (reference sequence). This CDR3 has 13 amino acids. The DNA of the CDR3 is TGTGCCAGCAGTTTAGGGACGGACTACGAGCAGTACTTC. Translation gives CASSLGTDYEQYF.

V is TRBV6-4 and J is TRBJ1-1; the D is unclear. Germline CDR1 is MRHNA and CDR2 is SNTAGT. The V gene lost 0 bases and the J gene lost 0 bases, with 11 bases spanning the gap. This CDR3 is built from 16 residues. CDR3: CASSDSIGPVNTEAFF. The CDR3 DNA reads TGTGCCAGCAGTGACTCTATCGGCCCCGTGAACACTGAAGCTTTCTTT.

V and J are TRBV28 and TRBJ1-5, with D possibly TRBD1 on 5 matching bases. The V and J ends lost 4 bases and 4 bases respectively, with 11 bases between them. Germline V gives CDR1 MDHEN, CDR2 SYDVKM. The CDR3 spans 14 residues. This chain's CDR3 is CASSSGTLNQPQHF. CDR3 in DNA: TGTGCCAGCAGTTCGGGGACCTTAAATCAGCCCCAGCATTTT.

The V and J genes are TRBV2 and TRBJ1-1, with 9 bases matching TRBD1. Germline CDR1 SNHLY, CDR2 FYNNEI. With 5 bases clipped from V and 5 bases from J, the junction kept 12 bases outside the gene matches. CDR3 size: 16 residues. For the CDR3, the DNA is TGTGCCAGCAGTCGTCCCGGGACAGGGAGGGGGACTGAAGCTTTCTTT. As protein: CASSRPGTGRGTEAFF.

The V gene is TRBV4-1, the J gene TRBJ2-7, with TRBD1 identical over 10 bases. V gave up 4 bases and J gave up 3 bases; unmatched junction bases: 6. The CDR3 is 15 amino acids. The V gene's germline CDR1 is MGHRA and CDR2 YSYEKL. DNA of the CDR3: TGCGCCAGCAGCCCCGGGACAGGGGTCAACTACGAGCAGTACTTC. Protein sequence: CASSPGTGVNYEQYF.

V is TRBV9 and J is TRBJ1-1; D not resolved. CDR3 length: 13 amino acids. V shed 2 bases and J shed 0 bases, with 5 bases lying between them. Per the germline V gene, CDR1 is SGDLS and CDR2 is YYNGEE. This CDR3 reads CASSVLMNTEAFF. In DNA, the CDR3 is TGTGCCAGCAGCGTGTTGATGAACACTGAAGCTTTCTTT. Drawing the rest from reference TRBV9 and TRBJ1-1, the complete variable domain is DSGVTQTPKHLITATGQRVTLRCSPRSGDLSVYWYQQSLDQGLQFLIQYYNGEERAKGNILERFSAQQFPDLHSELNLSSLELGDSALYFCASSVLMNTEAFFGQGTRLTVV.

The rearrangement uses TRBV29-1 and TRBJ2-7, with D possibly being TRBD1 or TRBD2 (6 bases each). The CDR3 has 14 amino acids. Looked up from germline, CDR1 is SQVTM and CDR2 is ANQGSEA. V was trimmed by 3 bases and J by 4 bases, leaving 16 bases between them. CDR3 in amino acids: CSVEGGRVGYEQYF. CDR3 coding DNA: TGCAGCGTTGAGGGGGGCAGGGTAGGGTACGAGCAGTACTTC.

The V call is TRBV27, the J call TRBJ1-1; D unclear. Germline V gene data show CDR1 as MNHEY and CDR2 as SMNVEV (reference sequence). Trimming stripped 3 bases from V and 4 bases from J, with 12 bases between. The CDR3 has 14 amino acids. CDR3 in DNA: TGTGCCAGCAGTTTGGCGGGGTTGGGCACTGAAGCTTTCTTT. This encodes CASSLAGLGTEAFF.

The V gene is TRBV28, the J gene TRBJ1-3; TRBD1 aligns across 7 bases. In germline, CDR1 is MDHEN, CDR2 SYDVKM. The CDR3 spans 15 residues. J lost 0 bases, V lost 7 bases, and 6 bases had no gene match. The CDR3 DNA sequence: TGTGCCAGCATCCAGGGGGAGGCCTCTGGAAACACCATATATTTT. This codes for CASIQGEASGNTIYF.

This chain links TRBV29-1 with TRBJ1-1; no clear D. V was pared by 0 bases and J by 4 bases, with 3 bases between. This CDR3 is built from 11 residues. The germline gives CDR1 SQVTM, CDR2 ANQGSEA. The CDR3 here is CSVEEPTEAFF. CDR3 nucleotides: TGCAGCGTTGAAGAACCCACTGAAGCTTTCTTT.

This clone showed up just once. The chain is built from TRBV5-5 and TRBJ2-2; D ambiguous. CDR1 and CDR2 from the germline V gene are SGHKS and YYEKEE (reference sequence). The CDR3 consists of 13 residues. V dropped 5 bases and J dropped 3 bases, with 8 bases sitting between them. CDR3 sequence (DNA): TGTGCCAGCAGGTCGGCTTACACCGGGGAGCTGTTTTTT. As protein: CASRSAYTGELFF.

J is TRBJ1-1 and V is TRBV10-2; D perhaps matches TRBD1 (6 bases). The V end was cut by 0 bases, the J end by 6 bases, with 11 bases between. This CDR3 comprises 14 residues. Germline V gene sequence: CDR1 WSHSY, CDR2 SAAADI. The CDR3 reads CASSESSGQSEAFF. As DNA, the CDR3 is TGCGCCAGCAGTGAGTCGAGTGGACAGTCTGAAGCTTTCTTT.

This chain joins TRBV7-9 and TRBJ1-6, with no clear D. Trimming stripped 5 bases from V and 0 bases from J, with 11 bases between. This CDR3 is 16 amino acids long. CDR1 is SEHNR, CDR2 FQNEAQ, per germline (reference sequence). CDR3 sequence (DNA): TGTGCCAGCAGCCCGGCCCGGGGCTCCTATAATTCACCCCTCCACTTT. As protein: CASSPARGSYNSPLHF. Variable domain in full (rest from reference TRBV7-9 and TRBJ1-6): DTGVSQNPRHKITKRGQNVTFRCDPISEHNRLYWYRQTLGQGPEFLTYFQNEAQLEKSRLLSDRFSAERPKGSFSTLEIQRTEQGDSAMYLCASSPARGSYNSPLHFGNGTRLTVT.